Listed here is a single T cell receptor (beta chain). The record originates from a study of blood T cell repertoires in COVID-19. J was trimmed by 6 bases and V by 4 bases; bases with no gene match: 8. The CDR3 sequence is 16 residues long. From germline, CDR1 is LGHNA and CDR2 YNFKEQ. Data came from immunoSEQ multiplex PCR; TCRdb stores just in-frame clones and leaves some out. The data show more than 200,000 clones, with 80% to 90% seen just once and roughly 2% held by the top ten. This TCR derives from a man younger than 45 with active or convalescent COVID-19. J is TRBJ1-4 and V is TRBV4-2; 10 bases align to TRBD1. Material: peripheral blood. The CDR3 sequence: CASSLDHGTGDEKLFF. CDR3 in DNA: TGTGCCAGCAGCCTCGATCACGGGACAGGGGATGAAAAACTGTTTTTT.